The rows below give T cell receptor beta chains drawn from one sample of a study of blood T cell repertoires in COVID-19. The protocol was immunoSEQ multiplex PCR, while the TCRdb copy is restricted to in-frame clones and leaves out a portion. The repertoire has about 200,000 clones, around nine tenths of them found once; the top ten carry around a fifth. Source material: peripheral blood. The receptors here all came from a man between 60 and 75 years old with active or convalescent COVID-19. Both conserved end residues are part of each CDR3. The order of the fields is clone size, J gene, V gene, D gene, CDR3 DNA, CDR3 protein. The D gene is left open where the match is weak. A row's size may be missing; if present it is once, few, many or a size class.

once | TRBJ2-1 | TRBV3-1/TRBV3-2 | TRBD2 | TGTGCCAGCAGCCGACACAAAACTAGCGGGGGAAGGGATGAGCAGTTCTTC | CASSRHKTSGGRDEQFF
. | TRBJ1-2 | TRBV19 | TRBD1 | TGTGCCAGTAGCCCCGGGACAGGGTCTGGCTACACCTTC | CASSPGTGSGYTF
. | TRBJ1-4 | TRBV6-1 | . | TGTGCCAGCAGTGACCTTCCCTATTCAACTAATGAAAAACTGTTTTTT | CASSDLPYSTNEKLFF
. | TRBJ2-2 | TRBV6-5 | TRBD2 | TGTGCCAGCAGTTCTCTGGGGGGGGTCACCGGGGAGCTGTTTTTT | CASSSLGGVTGELFF
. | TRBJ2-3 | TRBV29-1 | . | TGCAGCACTTACAGGGCCGGGGATACGCAGTATTTT | CSTYRAGDTQYF
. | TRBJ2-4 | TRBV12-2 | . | TGTGCAAGTCGCTTGATGAGACAGGGATTGAGAAACATTCAGTACTTC | CASRLMRQGLRNIQYF
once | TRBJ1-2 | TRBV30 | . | TGTGCCTGGAGGTTGAGTCGCTACGGGACACTGAGGAACTATGGCTACACCTTC | CAWRLSRYGTLRNYGYTF
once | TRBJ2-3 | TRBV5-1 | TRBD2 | TGCGCCAGCAGCTTGGAGGCTAGCGGGGGGGCAGATACGCAGTATTTT | CASSLEASGGADTQYF
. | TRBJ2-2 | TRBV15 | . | TGTGCCACCATGGTACAGGGTGGATACACCGGGGAGCTGTTTTTT | CATMVQGGYTGELFF
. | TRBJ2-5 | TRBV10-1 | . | TGCGCCAGCAGTGAGTCGAAAGGGTATTTAGGGGCGGTCTGGGAGACCCAGTACTTC | CASSESKGYLGAVWETQYF
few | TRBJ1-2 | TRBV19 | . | TGTGCCAGTAGTCCTACCGGGACAACCTATGGCTACACCTTC | CASSPTGTTYGYTF
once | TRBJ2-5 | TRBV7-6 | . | TGTGCCAGCAGCTCGTCCGCGTCGAAGACCCAGTACTTC | CASSSSASKTQYF
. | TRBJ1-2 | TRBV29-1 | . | TGCAGCGTTGGATGGACAGACAACTATGGCTACACCTTC | CSVGWTDNYGYTF
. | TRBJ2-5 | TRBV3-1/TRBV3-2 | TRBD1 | TGTGCCAGCAGCCGTTGGGACAGGGGGTCAGAGACCCAGTACTTC | CASSRWDRGSETQYF
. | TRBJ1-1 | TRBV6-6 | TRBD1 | TGTGCCAGCAGTCCGGACAGGGGCACTGAAGCTTTCTTT | CASSPDRGTEAFF
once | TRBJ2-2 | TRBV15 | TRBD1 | TGTGCCACCAGCAGAGAACCCGGGACAGGGGGAGGCACCGGGGAGCTGTTTTTT | CATSREPGTGGGTGELFF
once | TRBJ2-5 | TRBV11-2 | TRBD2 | TGTGCCAGCAGCTTAGGTTCCGCGGGGGGGCCCGAGACCCAGTACTTC | CASSLGSAGGPETQYF
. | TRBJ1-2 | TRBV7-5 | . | TGTGTCAGAAGCTTAGGGGGTTGTAGGGACAGGGACTACTATGGCTACACCTTC | CVRSLGGCRDRDYYGYTF
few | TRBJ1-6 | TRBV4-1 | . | TGCGCCAGCAGCCAAGAGTCCACCGGTTCACCCCTCCACTTT | CASSQESTGSPLHF
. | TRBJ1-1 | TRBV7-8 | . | TGTGCCAGCAGCTTAGCCCGGACCGGCGGGGCTTTCTTT | CASSLARTGGAFF
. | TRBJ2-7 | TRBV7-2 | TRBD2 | TGTGCCAGCAGTTCCCCCGAACTAGCGGGGGTAGAGCAGTACTTC | CASSSPELAGVEQYF
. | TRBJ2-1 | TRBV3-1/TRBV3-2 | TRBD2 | TGTGCCAGCAGCCGGACATACTTAGCGGGGGGGAGCTCCTACAATGAGCAGTTCTTC | CASSRTYLAGGSSYNEQFF
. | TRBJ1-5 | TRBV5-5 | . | TGTGCCAGCAGCCGAGGGCGGTGGGAGGGGCCCCAGCATTTT | CASSRGRWEGPQHF
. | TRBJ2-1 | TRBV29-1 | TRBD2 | TGCAGCGTTGGGGGGACTAGTTCCTACAATGAGCAGTTCTTC | CSVGGTSSYNEQFF
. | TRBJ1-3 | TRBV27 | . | TGTGCCAGCAAGGTGCAGGGAGGCTCTGGAAACACCATATATTTT | CASKVQGGSGNTIYF
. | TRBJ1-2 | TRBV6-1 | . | TGTGCCAGCAGTGACGCAGTGGGCATTGGCTACACCTTC | CASSDAVGIGYTF
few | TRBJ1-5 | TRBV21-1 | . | TGTGCCAGCAGCATGGGCTGGCCCCAGCCCCAGCATTTT | CASSMGWPQPQHF
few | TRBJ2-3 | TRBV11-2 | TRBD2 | TGTGCCAGCAGCCCGGTAGGGACTAGCGGGGGGGATACGCAGTATTTT | CASSPVGTSGGDTQYF
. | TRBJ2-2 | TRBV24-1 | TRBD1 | TGTGCCACCAAGGGAAGGGGGCGCCCGGACACCGGGGAGCTGTTTTTT | CATKGRGRPDTGELFF
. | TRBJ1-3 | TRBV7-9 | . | TGTGCCAGCAGCTTAGTCATCCGGGGGAGCTCTGGAAACACCATATATTTT | CASSLVIRGSSGNTIYF
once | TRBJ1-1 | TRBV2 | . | TGTGCCAGCAGTGTCACGGGAAGGAACGGTGAAGCTTTCTTT | CASSVTGRNGEAFF
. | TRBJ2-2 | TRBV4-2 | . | TGTGCCAGCAGCCAAGAGACGGCGGGGATTAGGACCGGGGAGCTGTTTTTT | CASSQETAGIRTGELFF
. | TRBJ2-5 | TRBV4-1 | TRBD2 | TGCGCCAGCAGCCTTGTACTAGCGGGGGGGCCCAAGACCCAGTACTTC | CASSLVLAGGPKTQYF
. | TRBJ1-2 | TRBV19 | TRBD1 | TGTGCCAGTATCATCGGGACAGATGTTAAGACTTATGGCTACACCTTC | CASIIGTDVKTYGYTF
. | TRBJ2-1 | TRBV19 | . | TGTGCCAGTAGTTCCGACCCCAGGGCGAATGAGCAGTTCTTC | CASSSDPRANEQFF
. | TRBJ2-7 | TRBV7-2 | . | TGTGCCAGCAGCTTTCGCCCGGTTCCCTACGAGCAGTACTTC | CASSFRPVPYEQYF
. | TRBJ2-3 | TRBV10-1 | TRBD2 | TGCGCCAGCAGTGAGAGGGGACTACTCAGGGTAGATACGCAGTATTTT | CASSERGLLRVDTQYF
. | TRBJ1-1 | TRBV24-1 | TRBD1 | TGTGCCACCAGTGCAGGGGGTCGGACTGAAGCTTTCTTT | CATSAGGRTEAFF
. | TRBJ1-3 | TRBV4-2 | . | TGTGCCAGCAGCCATCCCCCCCGGGGTCAAGGGGGAAGGGGAAACACCATATATTTT | CASSHPPRGQGGRGNTIYF
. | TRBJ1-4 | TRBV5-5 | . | TGTGCCAGCAGCTTGTTGTGGGGAGGGGATGAAAAACTGTTTTTT | CASSLLWGGDEKLFF
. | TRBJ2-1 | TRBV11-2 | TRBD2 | TGTGCCAGCAGCCCCAGTATAGCGGGGGGGCATGGTGAGCAGTTCTTC | CASSPSIAGGHGEQFF
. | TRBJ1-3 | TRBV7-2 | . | TGTGCCAGCAGCCCATACACTACCACTGGAAACACCATATATTTT | CASSPYTTTGNTIYF
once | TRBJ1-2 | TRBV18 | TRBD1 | TGTGCCAGCTCACCACGTATAATCGGACAGGGGGCCAACTATGGCTACACCTTC | CASSPRIIGQGANYGYTF
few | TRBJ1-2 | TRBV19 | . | TGTGCCAGTAACCCCCGGGGGTCCGATGGCTACACCTTC | CASNPRGSDGYTF
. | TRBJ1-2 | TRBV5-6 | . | TGTGCCAGCGCCCCGGGCGGGGTAGGTAATGGCTACACCTTC | CASAPGGVGNGYTF